This TCR beta chain was obtained from a study of T cells in Graves' hyperthyroidism and ophthalmopathy. Study observations and caveats: Ophthalmopathy got predicted by the model a median approximately six months before its onset.

This CDR3 has 17 amino acids. The germline CDR1 and CDR2 sequences are LGHDT and YNNKEL (reference sequence). J was trimmed by 7 bases and V by 1 base; bases with no gene match: 12. Of note for this clonotype: Its antigen remains unidentified.

TCR beta CDR3 region amplification was performed from RNA transcripts. HTBI primers were used for first-round RT-PCR of the TCR CDR3. TCRdb ran MiXCR on the multiplex PCR reads and lists one entry per CDR3 protein. The sample records some 600,000 distinct CDR3 sequences, over 11% being singletons. This clonotype originated in a woman younger than 45 with Graves' hyperthyroidism that later progressed to Graves' ophthalmopathy. The sample was blood. This chain uses TRBV3-1 with TRBJ2-1; 8 nucleotides match TRBD2. The CDR3 nucleotides read TGTGCCAGCAGCCAAGCTATAGCGGGAATCAAAGGGAATGAGCAGTTCTTC. It specifies CASSQAIAGIKGNEQFF.